This record concerns one TCR beta chain sequence. Its antigen is unknown. The sample comes from a study of molecular identifiers for immune sequencing clone quantification. Points from the study as a whole: Clones of above 20 RNA copies carried over 98% of effector molecules; in naive cells they carried under 1%.

TCRdb re-called the PCR reads through MiXCR, storing one row per CDR3 protein. The table records about half a million distinct CDR3 sequences, about 22% of them present only once. This CDR3 spans 16 amino acids. V was trimmed by 5 bases and J by 4 bases, leaving 15 bases between them. Germline CDR1 MNHEY, CDR2 SMNVEV (reference sequence). The receptor was derived from a human donor in good health. Some libraries in this study had Jurkat cell RNA spiked in. The V and J genes are TRBV27 and TRBJ2-6; D unclear. The source material was naive CD8+ T cells from blood, with Jurkat cell RNA spiked in. Subset noted: FACS-sorted CD8+CD4-CCR7+CD45RA+ naive T cells. The CDR3 protein is CASSAVGLFGANVLTF. CDR3 DNA: TGTGCCAGCAGTGCGGTAGGCTTGTTCGGGGCCAACGTCCTGACTTTC. The variable domain in full, completed from reference TRBV27 and TRBJ2-6, reads EAQVTQNPRYLITVTGKKLTVTCSQNMNHEYMSWYRQDPGLGLRQIYYSMNVEVTDKGDVPEGYKVSRKEKRNFPLILESPSPNQTSLYFCASSAVGLFGANVLTFGAGSRLTVL.